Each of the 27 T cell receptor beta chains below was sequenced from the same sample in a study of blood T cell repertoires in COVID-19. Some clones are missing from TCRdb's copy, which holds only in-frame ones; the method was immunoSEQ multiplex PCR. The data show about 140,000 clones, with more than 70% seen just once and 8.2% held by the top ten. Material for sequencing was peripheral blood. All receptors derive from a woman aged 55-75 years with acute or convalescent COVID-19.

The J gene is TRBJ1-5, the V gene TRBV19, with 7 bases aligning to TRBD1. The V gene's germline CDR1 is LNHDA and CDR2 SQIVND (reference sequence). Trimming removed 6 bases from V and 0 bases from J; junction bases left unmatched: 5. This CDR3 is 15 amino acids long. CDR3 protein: CASRWGQNSNQPQHF. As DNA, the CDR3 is TGTGCCAGTAGGTGGGGACAGAATAGCAATCAGCCCCAGCATTTT.

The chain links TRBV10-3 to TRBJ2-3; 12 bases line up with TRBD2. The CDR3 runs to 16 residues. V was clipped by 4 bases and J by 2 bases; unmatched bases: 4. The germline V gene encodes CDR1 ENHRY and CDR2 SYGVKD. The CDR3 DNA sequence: TGTGCCATCAGTGGGACTAGCGGGGACTACACAGATACGCAGTATTTT. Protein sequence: CAISGTSGDYTDTQYF.

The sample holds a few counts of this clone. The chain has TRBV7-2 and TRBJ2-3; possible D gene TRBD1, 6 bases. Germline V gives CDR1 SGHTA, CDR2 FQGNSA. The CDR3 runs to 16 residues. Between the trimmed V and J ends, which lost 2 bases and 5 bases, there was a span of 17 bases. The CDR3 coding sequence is TGTGCCAGCAGCTTACTCTCAAGGGGGTCGCAAGATACGCAGTATTTT. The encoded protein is CASSLLSRGSQDTQYF.

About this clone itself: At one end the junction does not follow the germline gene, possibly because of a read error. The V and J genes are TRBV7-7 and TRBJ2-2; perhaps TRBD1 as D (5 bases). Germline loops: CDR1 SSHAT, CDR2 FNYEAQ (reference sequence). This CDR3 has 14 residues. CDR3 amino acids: CASSADRNTGELFF. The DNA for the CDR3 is TGTGCTAGCAGTGCCGACAGGAACACCGGGGAGCTGTTTTTT.

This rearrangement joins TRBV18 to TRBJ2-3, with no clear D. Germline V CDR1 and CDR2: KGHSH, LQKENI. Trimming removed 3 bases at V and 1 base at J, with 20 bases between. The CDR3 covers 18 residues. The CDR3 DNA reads TGTGCCAGCTCACCCCCGAGGCAAATGACCAGTGGCACAGATACGCAGTATTTT. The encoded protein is CASSPPRQMTSGTDTQYF.

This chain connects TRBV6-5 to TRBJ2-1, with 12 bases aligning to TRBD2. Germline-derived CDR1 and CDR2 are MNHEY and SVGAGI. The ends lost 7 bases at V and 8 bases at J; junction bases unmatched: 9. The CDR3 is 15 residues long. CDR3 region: CASTPSLAGGDEQFF. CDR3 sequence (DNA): TGTGCCAGCACTCCCTCTCTAGCGGGGGGGGATGAGCAGTTCTTC.

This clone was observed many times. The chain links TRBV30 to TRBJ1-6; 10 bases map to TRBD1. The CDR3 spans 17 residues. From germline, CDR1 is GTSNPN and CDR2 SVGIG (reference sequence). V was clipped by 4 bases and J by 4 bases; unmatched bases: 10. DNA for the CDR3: TGTGCCTGGACCCTCGGGTGGGACAGGGGTTATAATTCACCCCTCCACTTT. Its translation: CAWTLGWDRGYNSPLHF.

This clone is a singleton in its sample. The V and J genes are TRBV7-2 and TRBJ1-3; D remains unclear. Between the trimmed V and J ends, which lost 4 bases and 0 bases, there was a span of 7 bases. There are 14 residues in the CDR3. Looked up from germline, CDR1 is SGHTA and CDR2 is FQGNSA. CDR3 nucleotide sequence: TGTGCCAGCAGCTCCGGAGGCTCTGGAAACACCATATATTTT. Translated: CASSSGGSGNTIYF. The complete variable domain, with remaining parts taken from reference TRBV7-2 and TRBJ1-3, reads GAGVSQSPSNKVTEKGKDVELRCDPISGHTALYWYRQSLGQGLEFLIYFQGNSAPDKSGLPSDRFSAERTGGSVSTLTIQRTQQEDSAVYLCASSSGGSGNTIYFGEGSWLTVV.

Written as DNA, the CDR3 is TGTGCCAGCAGCCAAGAAAGGAGACAGTACCAAGAGACCCAGTACTTC. Protein: CASSQERRQYQETQYF. The rearrangement uses TRBV4-2 and TRBJ2-5, with D tentatively TRBD1 (5 bases). Deletions cut 0 bases from V and 0 bases from J, with 11 bases between. Germline assignment: CDR1 LGHNA and CDR2 YNFKEQ. The CDR3 loop spans 16 amino acids.

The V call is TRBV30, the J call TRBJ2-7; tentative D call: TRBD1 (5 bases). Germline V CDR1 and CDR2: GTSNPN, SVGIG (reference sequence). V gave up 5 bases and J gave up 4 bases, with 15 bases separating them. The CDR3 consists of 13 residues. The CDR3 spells CAWAKGPLYEQYF. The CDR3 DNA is TGTGCCTGGGCAAAGGGGCCGCTTTACGAGCAGTACTTC.

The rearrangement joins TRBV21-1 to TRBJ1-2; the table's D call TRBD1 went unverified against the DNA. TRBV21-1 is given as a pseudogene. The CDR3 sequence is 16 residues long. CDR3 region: CASSSPRKTGNYGYTF. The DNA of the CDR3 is TGTGCCAGCAGCTCCCCTAGAAAGACAGGGAACTATGGCTACACCTTC.

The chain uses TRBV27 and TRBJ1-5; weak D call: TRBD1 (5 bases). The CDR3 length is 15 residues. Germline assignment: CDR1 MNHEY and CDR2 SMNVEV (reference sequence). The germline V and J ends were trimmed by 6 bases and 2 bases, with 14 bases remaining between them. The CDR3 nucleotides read TGTGCCAGCAGGGGATCATGGGGGGGCAATCAGCCCCAGCATTTT. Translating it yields CASRGSWGGNQPQHF.

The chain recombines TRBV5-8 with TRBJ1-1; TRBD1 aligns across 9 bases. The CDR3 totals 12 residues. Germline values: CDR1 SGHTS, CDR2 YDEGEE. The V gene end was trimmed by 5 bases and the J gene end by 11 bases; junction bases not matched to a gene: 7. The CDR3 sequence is CASRKTGGTAFF. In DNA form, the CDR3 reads TGTGCCAGCAGAAAGACAGGGGGGACGGCTTTCTTT.

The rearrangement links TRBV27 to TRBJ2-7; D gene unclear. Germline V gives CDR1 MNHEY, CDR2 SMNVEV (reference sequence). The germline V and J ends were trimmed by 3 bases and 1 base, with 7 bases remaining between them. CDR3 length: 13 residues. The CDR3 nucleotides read TGTGCCAGCAGTTTCGGTACGTCCTACGAGCAGTACTTC. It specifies CASSFGTSYEQYF.

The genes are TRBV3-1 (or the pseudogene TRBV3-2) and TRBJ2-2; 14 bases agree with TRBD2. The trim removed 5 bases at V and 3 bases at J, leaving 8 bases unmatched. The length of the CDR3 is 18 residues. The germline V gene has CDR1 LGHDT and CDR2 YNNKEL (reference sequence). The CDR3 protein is CASSAPAGLAGDTGELFF. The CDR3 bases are TGTGCCAGCAGCGCACCCGCGGGACTAGCGGGGGACACCGGGGAGCTGTTTTTT.

CDR3 bases: TGTGCCAGCAGGAAGGGCGACAGGACACAGATAACTAACTATGGCTACACCTTC. As protein: CASRKGDRTQITNYGYTF. This rearrangement joins TRBV2 to TRBJ1-2; D is possibly TRBD1 (6 bases). The CDR3 length is 18 residues. CDR1 and CDR2 (germline): SNHLY, FYNNEI. V was pared by 6 bases and J by 0 bases, with 23 bases between.

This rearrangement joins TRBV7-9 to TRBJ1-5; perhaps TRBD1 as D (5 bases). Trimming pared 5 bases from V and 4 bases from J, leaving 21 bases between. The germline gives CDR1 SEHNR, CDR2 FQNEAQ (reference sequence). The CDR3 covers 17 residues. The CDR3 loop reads CASSPWRGGSGNQPQHF. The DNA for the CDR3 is TGTGCCAGCAGCCCCTGGCGGGGGGGGAGTGGGAATCAGCCCCAGCATTTT.

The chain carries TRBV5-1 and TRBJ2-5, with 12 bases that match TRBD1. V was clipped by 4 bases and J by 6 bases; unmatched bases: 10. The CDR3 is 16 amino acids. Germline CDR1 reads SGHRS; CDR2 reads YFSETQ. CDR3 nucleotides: TGCGCCAGCAGCCAAGCCGGGACAGGGGGCGGAAAGACCCAGTACTTC. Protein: CASSQAGTGGGKTQYF. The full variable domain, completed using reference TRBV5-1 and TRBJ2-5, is KAGVTQTPRYLIKTRGQQVTLSCSPISGHRSVSWYQQTPGQGLQFLFEYFSETQRNKGNFPGRFSGRQFSNSRSEMNVSTLELGDSALYLCASSQAGTGGGKTQYFGPGTRLLVL.

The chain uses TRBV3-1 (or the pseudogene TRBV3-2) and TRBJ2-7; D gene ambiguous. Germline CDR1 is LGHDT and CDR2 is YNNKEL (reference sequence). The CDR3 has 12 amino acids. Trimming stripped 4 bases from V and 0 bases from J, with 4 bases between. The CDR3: CASSLSSYEQYF. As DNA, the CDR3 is TGTGCCAGCAGCCTGAGCTCCTACGAGCAGTACTTC.

The CDR3 nucleotides read TGTGCCAGCTATCCTGGCAGGGGCCGAGTCGTACCTGGCTACGAGCAGTACTTC. Amino acid sequence: CASYPGRGRVVPGYEQYF. The chain links TRBV11-3 to TRBJ2-7, with D possibly being TRBD1 (6 bases). Trimming took off 8 bases at V and 3 bases at J, with 29 bases between the two ends. From germline, CDR1 is SGHNT and CDR2 YENEEA. The CDR3 has 18 amino acids. Combining the CDR3 with reference TRBV11-3 and TRBJ2-7 gives the whole variable domain EAGVVQSPRYKIIEKKQPVAFWCNPISGHNTLYWYLQNLGQGPELLIRYENEEAVDDSQLPKDRFSAERLKGVDSTLKIQPAELGDSAVYLCASYPGRGRVVPGYEQYFGPGTRLTVT.

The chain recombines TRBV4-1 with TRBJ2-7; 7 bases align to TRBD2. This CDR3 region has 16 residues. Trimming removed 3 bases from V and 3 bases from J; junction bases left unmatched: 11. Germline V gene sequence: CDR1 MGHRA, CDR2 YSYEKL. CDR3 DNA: TGCGCCAGCAGCCAGAGCGGGGTCCCCGGGTTCTACGAGCAGTACTTC. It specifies CASSQSGVPGFYEQYF.

The CDR3 nucleotides are TGTGCCAGCAGTTTGTACAGGGGGAAAACCGGGGAGCTGTTTTTT. Protein: CASSLYRGKTGELFF. V and J are TRBV27 and TRBJ2-2, with TRBD1 matching over 8 bases. Germline CDR1 and CDR2: MNHEY and SMNVEV (reference sequence). J was trimmed by 5 bases and V by 3 bases; bases with no gene match: 5. This CDR3 is 15 amino acids long.

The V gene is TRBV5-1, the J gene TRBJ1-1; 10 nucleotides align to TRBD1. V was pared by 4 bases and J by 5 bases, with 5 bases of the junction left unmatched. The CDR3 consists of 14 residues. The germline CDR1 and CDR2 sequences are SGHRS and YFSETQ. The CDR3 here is CASSTGQGKTEAFF. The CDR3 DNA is TGCGCCAGCAGCACGGGACAGGGGAAGACTGAAGCTTTCTTT.

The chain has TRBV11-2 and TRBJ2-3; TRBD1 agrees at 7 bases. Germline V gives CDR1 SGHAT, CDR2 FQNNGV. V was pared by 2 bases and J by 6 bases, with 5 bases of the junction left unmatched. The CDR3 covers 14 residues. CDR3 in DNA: TGTGCCAGCAGCTTATGGACAGGACGGGATACGCAGTATTTT. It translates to CASSLWTGRDTQYF.

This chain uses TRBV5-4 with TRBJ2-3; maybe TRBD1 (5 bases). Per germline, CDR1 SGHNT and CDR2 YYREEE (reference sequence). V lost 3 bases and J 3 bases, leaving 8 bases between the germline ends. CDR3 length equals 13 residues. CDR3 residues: CASSSAGTDTQYF. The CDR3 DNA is TGTGCCAGCAGCTCTGCAGGGACAGATACGCAGTATTTT.

CDR3 protein: CASSFYSYGEFKAFF. CDR3 nucleotides: TGTGCCAGCAGCTTCTACTCTTACGGGGAATTCAAAGCTTTCTTT. The gene calls are TRBV5-6 and TRBJ1-1; the D is unclear. The V gene lost 2 bases and the J gene lost 9 bases, with 20 bases spanning the gap. Germline V gene lookup returns CDR1 SGHDT and CDR2 YYEEEE. The CDR3 runs to 15 residues.

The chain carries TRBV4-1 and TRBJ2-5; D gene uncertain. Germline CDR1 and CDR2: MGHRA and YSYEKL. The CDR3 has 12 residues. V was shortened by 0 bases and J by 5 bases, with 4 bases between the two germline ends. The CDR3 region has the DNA TGCGCCAGCAGCCAAGACAGGGAGACCCAGTACTTC. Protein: CASSQDRETQYF.